This T cell receptor (beta chain) was found in a study of PD-L1 blockade in urothelial cancer. As for the study in general: Men with urothelial cancer arising in the bladder made up about nine tenths of the roughly 29 patients. Once treatment had started, blood was analyzed at 3 weeks (second dose) and again at 6 weeks.

The assay was immunoSEQ multiplex PCR, and TCRdb's table has in-frame clones only and misses some. The sample gives around 40,000 clones, approximately 90% of which show up once; approximately 10% is in the top ten. The CDR3 is made up of 18 amino acids. Per germline, CDR1 SNHLY and CDR2 FYNNEI. The V and J ends lost 3 bases and 5 bases respectively, with 24 bases between them. This clone was observed a few times. Antigen unknown. Sample time point: pretreatment peripheral blood. Locally advanced or metastatic urothelial carcinoma affected the patients. Regarding the study as a whole: Pretreatment clonality of the blood TCR repertoire below the median was predictive of superior survival.

The origin of this receptor is a woman aged 55-70 years with urothelial cancer. Sequenced here: PBMCs, sampled around atezolizumab (anti-PD-L1) treatment. The chain couples TRBV2 to TRBJ2-3, with a weak D call TRBD2 (5 bases). The CDR3 region has the DNA TGTGCCAGCAGTGAGCTGTTGGGTAGCGACTCTTTAGAAGATACGCAGTATTTT. Protein product: CASSELLGSDSLEDTQYF.